This is a list of T cell receptor beta chains from one sample in a study of T cell responses to AZD1222 COVID-19 vaccine. Profiled with immunoSEQ multiplex PCR; TCRdb holds only in-frame clones, not every one. The data show roughly 110,000 clones, about 89% seen once. The input for sequencing was peripheral blood, taken on day 0 of AZD1222 vaccination. Source of these receptors: an adult in good health. Both conserved end residues are part of each CDR3. A D gene is named only where the DNA matches it firmly. The listing skips clone size in some rows; elsewhere it reads once, few, many or a size class.

d_call j_call clone_size v_call cdr3_aa cdr3_nt
NA TRBJ1-1 NA TRBV28 CASRTPMNTEAFF TGTGCCAGCCGGACCCCTATGAACACTGAAGCTTTCTTT
NA TRBJ1-1 NA TRBV12-3/TRBV12-4 CASSLTGTEAFF TGTGCCAGCAGTCTCACGGGGACTGAAGCTTTCTTT
TRBD1 TRBJ1-6 NA TRBV6-5 CASSPDRGRDSPLHF TGTGCCAGCAGTCCCGACAGGGGGCGTGATTCACCCCTCCACTTT
NA TRBJ1-2 NA TRBV13 CASSLGSHRDSDGYTF TGTGCCAGCAGCTTAGGCAGTCACAGGGATAGCGATGGCTACACCTTC
NA TRBJ1-2 NA TRBV4-3 CASSQDRGNYGYTF TGCGCCAGCAGCCAAGATCGGGGGAACTATGGCTACACCTTC
NA TRBJ1-2 NA TRBV10-1 CASSAPYRKVTYYDYGYTF TGCGCCAGCAGTGCCCCTTACAGAAAAGTAACATACTACGACTATGGCTACACCTTC
TRBD1 TRBJ2-1 NA TRBV24-1 CATSDVGQGASDEQFF TGTGCCACCAGTGACGTGGGACAGGGGGCCTCCGATGAGCAGTTCTTC
NA TRBJ2-2 NA TRBV18 CASSQTNTGELFF TGTGCCAGCTCACAGACTAACACCGGGGAGCTGTTTTTT
NA TRBJ1-5 NA TRBV30 CAGTFTGVSNQPQHF TGTGCCGGGACTTTCACCGGGGTGAGCAATCAGCCCCAGCATTTT
NA TRBJ2-7 once TRBV19 CASALSWGDKTYEQYF TGTGCCAGTGCCCTTAGCTGGGGGGACAAAACCTACGAGCAGTACTTC
NA TRBJ1-2 NA TRBV4-2 CASSQDLGPRGYTF TGTGCCAGCAGCCAAGATCTGGGGCCACGGGGCTACACCTTC
TRBD1 TRBJ1-4 NA TRBV3-1/TRBV3-2 CASSPRRGTANEKLFF TGTGCCAGCAGCCCCCGCAGGGGGACGGCTAATGAAAAACTGTTTTTT
NA TRBJ1-1 NA TRBV5-1 CASSLAAGARLNTEAFF TGCGCCAGCAGCTTGGCAGCGGGGGCCCGCCTTAACACTGAAGCTTTCTTT
TRBD1 TRBJ1-3 NA TRBV28 CASSFGGTGFSGNTIYF TGTGCCAGCAGTTTTGGTGGGACAGGGTTCTCTGGAAACACCATATATTTT
NA TRBJ2-7 NA TRBV24-1 CATSAKPRFPYEQYF TGTGCCACCAGTGCCAAACCCCGATTCCCCTACGAGCAGTACTTC